This T cell receptor beta chain was sequenced for a study of shared clonotypes between healthy human individuals. Study-level results: An anticipated effect of sequencing depth on clonotype sharing among donors was recognized.

The repertoire was sequenced with immunoSEQ multiplex PCR; TCRdb's copy has only in-frame clones and lacks some. The profile covers 2,500,000 or so clones, with 93% appearing a single time and approximately 0.37% taken by the ten largest. As regards this clone: Its target is unknown.

The CDR3 is 16 amino acids. Germline trimming cut 6 bases from V and 3 bases from J; bases unmatched to any gene: 13. Germline CDR1 is MDHEN and CDR2 is SYDVKM. The material sequenced was naive CD4+ T cells from PBMCs. Subset described: CD45RA+ positively selected. The chain has TRBV28 and TRBJ2-7, with TRBD1 matching 8 bases. The sequence derives from a man between 18 and 35 years old in good health. Some clones in this sample may be carry-over from other donors' samples. Here the CDR3 reads CASSGPWAGGYYEQYF. CDR3 DNA sequence: TGTGCCAGCAGCGGTCCCTGGGCAGGGGGCTACTACGAGCAGTACTTC.